This T cell receptor (beta chain) comes out of a study of a mutant IDH1 vaccine in newly diagnosed glioma. As for the study in general: Treated patients, averaging approximately 40 years, were roughly 62% male and about 40% female. Radiotherapy, temozolomide, or both had been given previously, and both were given to most.

The assay was immunoSEQ multiplex PCR, and TCRdb's table has in-frame clones only and misses some. The sample consists of approximately 50,000 clones, about three quarters of them appearing once. Described time point: week 47, end of study. Each dose of the vaccine consisted of 300 ug of mutant IDH1 20-mer peptide, with topical imiquimod. As to this clone: Its target is not known.

The specimen was PBMCs, collected from a glioma patient whose treatment included an IDH1 peptide vaccine. This TCR was sampled from a woman in her 40s with glioma. Some clones in this sample may be carry-over from other donors' samples.

Written as DNA, the CDR3 is TGTGCCAGCAGCCCCACTCTACAGGGTGAGCAGTTCTTC. It codes for CASSPTLQGEQFF. The J gene is TRBJ2-1, the V gene TRBV9; D is perhaps TRBD1 (6 bases). V was shortened by 4 bases and J by 9 bases, with 14 bases between the two germline ends. There are 13 residues in the CDR3. Germline-derived CDR1 and CDR2 are SGDLS and YYNGEE. Together with reference TRBV9 and TRBJ2-1, the CDR3 gives the full variable domain: DSGVTQTPKHLITATGQRVTLRCSPRSGDLSVYWYQQSLDQGLQFLIQYYNGEERAKGNILERFSAQQFPDLHSELNLSSLELGDSALYFCASSPTLQGEQFFGPGTRLTVL.